Sequencing of this T cell receptor beta chain was carried out in a study of T cell changes during pregnancy in multiple sclerosis. Assay used: immunoSEQ multiplex PCR; TCRdb lists only in-frame clones, some missing. The sample contains roughly 42,000 clones, 88% of which appear only once. Trimming at V came to 2 bases and at J to 2 bases, leaving 6 bases not matched to a gene. The V gene's germline CDR1 is LNHNV and CDR2 YYDKDF (reference sequence). CDR3 length equals 16 residues. The source of this sequence is a female donor with multiple sclerosis, enrolled in a pregnancy study. The specimen was CD4+ T cells from peripheral blood mononuclear cells, collected in the second trimester of pregnancy. This chain links TRBV15 with TRBJ1-5, with TRBD1 matching over 7 bases. The CDR3 loop reads CATSRYRGGGNQPQHF. Written as DNA, the CDR3 is TGTGCCACCAGCAGATACAGGGGCGGAGGCAATCAGCCCCAGCATTTT.